Listed below are T cell receptor beta chains from one sample, sequenced in a study of blood T cell repertoires in COVID-19. Only in-frame clones appear in the TCRdb table, and some are missing; sequencing was by immunoSEQ multiplex PCR. The profile shows roughly 260,000 clones, 88% of them singletons. Input material: peripheral blood. These TCRs come from a woman aged 25-40 years with COVID-19, enrolled during active disease. The CDR3 runs from the conserved cysteine through the conserved F or W. The D gene is left open where the match is weak. Expanded clones are given a class, and other clones once, few, many or no size at all.

v_call: TRBV6-5; j_call: TRBJ1-6; clone_size: -; d_call: -; cdr3_aa: CASSPRDNYSPLHF; cdr3_nt: TGTGCCAGCAGTCCCCGGGACAACTATTCACCCCTCCACTTT
v_call: TRBV7-9; j_call: TRBJ2-3; clone_size: -; d_call: TRBD1; cdr3_aa: CASSLGTGGWTDTQYF; cdr3_nt: TGTGCCAGCAGCTTAGGGACAGGGGGCTGGACAGATACGCAGTATTTT
v_call: TRBV3-1/TRBV3-2; j_call: TRBJ2-1; clone_size: -; d_call: TRBD2; cdr3_aa: CASSQLLAGGYNEQFF; cdr3_nt: TGTGCCAGCAGCCAACTGCTAGCGGGGGGATACAATGAGCAGTTCTTC
v_call: TRBV29-1; j_call: TRBJ2-1; clone_size: -; d_call: TRBD2; cdr3_aa: CSVDLSGRYNEQFF; cdr3_nt: TGCAGCGTTGACCTTAGCGGGAGATACAATGAGCAGTTCTTC
v_call: TRBV18; j_call: TRBJ2-3; clone_size: -; d_call: TRBD1; cdr3_aa: CASSPPNRGGDTQYF; cdr3_nt: TGTGCCAGCTCACCACCGAACAGGGGTGGAGATACGCAGTATTTT
v_call: TRBV30; j_call: TRBJ1-2; clone_size: -; d_call: -; cdr3_aa: CAWSVGTEDYGYTF; cdr3_nt: TGTGCCTGGAGTGTTGGGACTGAGGACTATGGCTACACCTTC
v_call: TRBV27; j_call: TRBJ2-3; clone_size: -; d_call: TRBD2; cdr3_aa: CASSSSGTSGNTDTQYF; cdr3_nt: TGTGCCAGCAGTTCTTCCGGGACTAGCGGAAACACAGATACGCAGTATTTT
v_call: TRBV27; j_call: TRBJ1-6; clone_size: once; d_call: -; cdr3_aa: CASSVREDSPLHF; cdr3_nt: TGTGCCAGCAGTGTCAGGGAAGACTCACCCCTCCACTTT
v_call: TRBV7-8; j_call: TRBJ1-2; clone_size: -; d_call: TRBD1; cdr3_aa: CASSLGQGTNYGYTF; cdr3_nt: TGTGCCAGCAGCCTCGGACAGGGAACTAACTATGGCTACACCTTC
v_call: TRBV3-1/TRBV3-2; j_call: TRBJ1-2; clone_size: -; d_call: TRBD1; cdr3_aa: CASSRGTVYGYTF; cdr3_nt: TGTGCCAGCAGCCGCGGGACAGTCTATGGCTACACCTTC
v_call: TRBV5-5; j_call: TRBJ2-7; clone_size: -; d_call: TRBD2; cdr3_aa: CASSPRTSSYEQYF; cdr3_nt: TGTGCCAGCAGCCCCCGGACTAGCAGCTACGAGCAGTACTTC
v_call: TRBV24-1; j_call: TRBJ2-7; clone_size: -; d_call: -; cdr3_aa: CATSESPYEQYF; cdr3_nt: TGTGCCACCAGTGAGTCTCCTTACGAGCAGTACTTC
v_call: TRBV27; j_call: TRBJ1-2; clone_size: once; d_call: -; cdr3_aa: CASSLGGRGYTF; cdr3_nt: TGTGCCAGCAGTTTAGGAGGGAGGGGCTACACCTTC
v_call: TRBV10-3; j_call: TRBJ1-4; clone_size: -; d_call: -; cdr3_aa: CAISDYTVGEKLFF; cdr3_nt: TGTGCCATCAGTGACTACACAGTCGGTGAAAAACTGTTTTTT
v_call: TRBV12-3/TRBV12-4; j_call: TRBJ1-1; clone_size: once; d_call: -; cdr3_aa: CASSGEYTEAFF; cdr3_nt: TGTGCCAGCAGCGGAGAGTACACTGAAGCTTTCTTT
v_call: TRBV27; j_call: TRBJ2-6; clone_size: -; d_call: -; cdr3_aa: CASSVSGANVLTF; cdr3_nt: TGTGCCAGCAGTGTATCTGGGGCCAACGTCCTGACTTTC
v_call: TRBV15; j_call: TRBJ2-3; clone_size: -; d_call: -; cdr3_aa: CATSGGTRGSTQYF; cdr3_nt: TGTGCCACCAGCGGCGGGACTCGAGGGAGTACGCAGTATTTT
v_call: TRBV20-1; j_call: TRBJ2-7; clone_size: -; d_call: TRBD1; cdr3_aa: CSASRLQDRVGEQYF; cdr3_nt: TGCAGTGCTAGTCGCCTGCAGGACAGGGTGGGGGAGCAGTACTTC
v_call: TRBV4-3; j_call: TRBJ2-4; clone_size: -; d_call: -; cdr3_aa: CASSQGSGRVAKNIQYF; cdr3_nt: TGCGCCAGCAGCCAAGGTTCCGGGAGAGTGGCCAAAAACATTCAGTACTTC
v_call: TRBV11-2; j_call: TRBJ2-7; clone_size: few; d_call: -; cdr3_aa: CASSLGPGYEQYF; cdr3_nt: TGTGCCAGCAGCTTAGGCCCAGGCTACGAGCAGTACTTC
v_call: TRBV19; j_call: TRBJ2-3; clone_size: -; d_call: TRBD2; cdr3_aa: CASRRTSGMVSDTQYF; cdr3_nt: TGTGCCAGTAGGAGGACTAGCGGGATGGTCTCAGATACGCAGTATTTT
v_call: TRBV9; j_call: TRBJ1-5; clone_size: -; d_call: -; cdr3_aa: CASSLQQGRGVQPQHF; cdr3_nt: TGTGCCAGCAGCTTACAACAGGGTAGAGGAGTGCAGCCCCAGCATTTT
v_call: TRBV7-2; j_call: TRBJ2-1; clone_size: -; d_call: -; cdr3_aa: CASSSPNVRPGSSYNEQFF; cdr3_nt: TGTGCCAGCAGCTCCCCCAATGTCCGCCCCGGGAGCTCCTACAATGAGCAGTTCTTC
v_call: TRBV9; j_call: TRBJ2-7; clone_size: -; d_call: -; cdr3_aa: CASSSIAERPYEQYF; cdr3_nt: TGTGCCAGCAGCTCGATAGCGGAACGCCCCTACGAGCAGTACTTC
v_call: TRBV6-5; j_call: TRBJ2-3; clone_size: -; d_call: -; cdr3_aa: CASSYGAPSTDTQYF; cdr3_nt: TGTGCCAGCAGTTACGGAGCCCCTAGCACAGATACGCAGTATTTT
v_call: TRBV19; j_call: TRBJ1-5; clone_size: -; d_call: TRBD1; cdr3_aa: CASSMGDRDGQPQHF; cdr3_nt: TGTGCCAGTAGTATGGGGGACAGGGATGGTCAGCCCCAGCATTTT
v_call: TRBV9; j_call: TRBJ2-4; clone_size: once; d_call: TRBD2; cdr3_aa: CASTPLGTTKNIQYF; cdr3_nt: TGTGCCAGCACCCCGTTGGGGACTACCAAAAACATTCAGTACTTC
v_call: TRBV19; j_call: TRBJ2-7; clone_size: -; d_call: -; cdr3_aa: CASSITGTGSSYEQYF; cdr3_nt: TGTGCCAGTAGTATAACTGGGACCGGGAGCTCCTACGAGCAGTACTTC
v_call: TRBV2; j_call: TRBJ2-3; clone_size: -; d_call: -; cdr3_aa: CACRSSSTDTQYF; cdr3_nt: TGTGCCTGTAGGAGTTCTAGCACAGATACGCAGTATTTT
v_call: TRBV6-2/TRBV6-3; j_call: TRBJ2-1; clone_size: once; d_call: TRBD1; cdr3_aa: CASSANTGTGYNEQFF; cdr3_nt: TGTGCCAGCAGTGCGAATACCGGGACAGGTTACAATGAGCAGTTCTTC
v_call: TRBV7-3; j_call: TRBJ2-1; clone_size: few; d_call: -; cdr3_aa: CASSVSGGLEQFF; cdr3_nt: TGTGCCAGCAGCGTTAGCGGAGGGCTTGAGCAGTTCTTC
v_call: TRBV5-1; j_call: TRBJ1-6; clone_size: -; d_call: -; cdr3_aa: CASSLNRVNSPLHF; cdr3_nt: TGCGCCAGCAGCTTGAACAGAGTTAATTCACCCCTCCACTTT
v_call: TRBV28; j_call: TRBJ1-5; clone_size: -; d_call: -; cdr3_aa: CASSEDNSNQPQHF; cdr3_nt: TGTGCCAGCAGTGAGGACAATAGCAATCAGCCCCAGCATTTT
v_call: TRBV28; j_call: TRBJ2-7; clone_size: -; d_call: -; cdr3_aa: CASFSGYEQYF; cdr3_nt: TGTGCCAGCTTTTCCGGCTACGAGCAGTACTTC
v_call: TRBV10-3; j_call: TRBJ2-5; clone_size: -; d_call: TRBD1; cdr3_aa: CAISGTGIQETQYF; cdr3_nt: TGTGCCATCAGCGGGACAGGGATACAAGAGACCCAGTACTTC
v_call: TRBV9; j_call: TRBJ2-5; clone_size: -; d_call: TRBD1; cdr3_aa: CASSGVGTARTQYF; cdr3_nt: TGTGCCAGCAGCGGAGTAGGGACAGCAAGGACCCAGTACTTC
v_call: TRBV4-2; j_call: TRBJ2-1; clone_size: -; d_call: TRBD2; cdr3_aa: CASSQVLAEGRGEQFF; cdr3_nt: TGTGCCAGCAGCCAAGTTCTAGCGGAGGGTCGTGGTGAGCAGTTCTTC
v_call: TRBV10-2; j_call: TRBJ1-1; clone_size: -; d_call: -; cdr3_aa: CASSEIQETFF; cdr3_nt: TGCGCCAGCAGTGAGATCCAGGAAACTTTCTTT
v_call: TRBV14; j_call: TRBJ1-3; clone_size: -; d_call: TRBD1; cdr3_aa: CASSRTGAGNTIYF; cdr3_nt: TGTGCCAGCAGCCGGACAGGGGCGGGAAACACCATATATTTT
v_call: TRBV20-1; j_call: TRBJ2-7; clone_size: once; d_call: -; cdr3_aa: CSASGVSGHRRTYEQYF; cdr3_nt: TGCAGTGCTAGTGGGGTCTCGGGACACCGCCGTACCTACGAGCAGTACTTC
v_call: TRBV28; j_call: TRBJ2-7; clone_size: -; d_call: TRBD1; cdr3_aa: CASSFLGQVSYEQYF; cdr3_nt: TGTGCCAGCAGCTTTCTCGGACAGGTCTCCTACGAGCAGTACTTC
v_call: TRBV5-1; j_call: TRBJ2-1; clone_size: -; d_call: TRBD1; cdr3_aa: CASSGDSARVEQFF; cdr3_nt: TGCGCCAGCAGCGGGGACAGCGCCCGGGTTGAGCAGTTCTTC
v_call: TRBV7-9; j_call: TRBJ2-1; clone_size: -; d_call: TRBD2; cdr3_aa: CASSFGREANSYNEQFF; cdr3_nt: TGTGCCAGCAGCTTTGGGCGGGAGGCCAACTCCTACAATGAGCAGTTCTTC
v_call: TRBV6-6; j_call: TRBJ2-2; clone_size: -; d_call: -; cdr3_aa: CASSSSRDRRRGFSNTGELFF; cdr3_nt: TGTGCCAGCAGCTCCTCCCGGGACAGACGGCGGGGTTTCTCGAACACCGGGGAGCTGTTTTTT
v_call: TRBV4-2; j_call: TRBJ2-3; clone_size: -; d_call: TRBD2; cdr3_aa: CASSQATGREGVDTQYF; cdr3_nt: TGTGCCAGCAGCCAAGCCACTGGGCGGGAGGGAGTGGATACGCAGTATTTT